This T cell receptor beta chain came from a study of molecular identifiers for immune sequencing clone quantification (dated by TCRdb to between 2018 and 2020). Background for the entire study: For a replicate experiment, RNA from roughly 20,000 or 100,000 naive CD8 T cells was divided into five aliquots, and four of the five aliquots were sequenced. CD8 T cells were used in a methods study to benchmark molecular-identifier clustering-based TCR repertoire sequencing (MIDCIRS) and TCR RNA copy counting.

The CDR3 sequence holds 16 residues, the cysteine and phenylalanine included. Solely the CDR3 DNA is kept, with 48 bases framed from the first base. CDR1 ENHRY and CDR2 SYGVKD were looked up in the germline V gene. After removal of 2 bases from V and 8 bases from J, the junction retains 9 bases not matched to a gene. Broad study findings and their caveats: When barcode sub-clustering was not used, chimeric consensus sequences inflated TCR diversity, with chimeras reaching as high as 47%. The sizes of highly expanded clones could end up underestimated when identical TCR molecules share a barcode. Modeling estimated 3 to 3.5 recovered TCR RNA copies per cell, compared with 9.5 to 10 by digital PCR, which implies about 30% capture efficiency. Spiked-in Jurkat TCR RNA (around eleven copies' worth), which is not part of the donor repertoire, was contained in the naive libraries. In CMV-specific effector cells, clones with more than 20 RNA copies contained over 99% of molecules, whereas in naive cells such clones contained under 1% of molecules. Spiked-in Jurkat TCR RNA equal to a single cell's worth was reported to be detectable even within one million naive CD8 T cells.

Libraries of naive CD8 T cells were built from anywhere between roughly 17,000 and 1,100,000 sorted cells, with 10%, 30% or 50% of the purified RNA used. Naive CD8 T cells, defined as CD8+CD4-CCR7+CD45RA+, were FACS-sorted into RLT Plus buffer on a BD FACSAria II. Nine to eleven TCR copies' worth of Jurkat RNA were spiked into roughly 20,000-1,000,000 naive CD8 T cell samples to test detection sensitivity. Enrichment of CD8 T cells was performed with RosetteSep CD8+ T Cell Enrichment Cocktail and Ficoll-Paque, after which ACK red cell lysis was carried out. The sample holds one count of this clonotype. Its antigen remains undetermined. One base away lies a much larger clone, so this may be a sequencing read error. Library prep was done by PCR. The sequencer listed for this sample is Illumina HiSeq 4000. Bulk TCR libraries were prepared as previously described, using TCR primers listed in Table S5. The Qiagen AllPrep DNA/RNA kit was used to purify total RNA. Before analysis, reads from multiple sequencing runs of one library were combined. The authors processed their data as follows. Reads were retained only if the reads had an exact TCR constant sequence, and the retained reads were trimmed to 150 nt and grouped according to their 12-nt molecular barcodes. Within each barcode group, reads were sub-clustered at a 15% Levenshtein threshold, and quality-weighted consensus sequences were built per RNA molecule. Non-functional sequences were discarded, and so were lower-count sequences lying one edit away from another sequence. Based on fitting two negative binomial distributions, any barcode sub-cluster with under 20% of the maximum read count was discarded. TCRdb reran the public reads through fastp at Q25 and MiXCR, keeping productive beta chains. Duplicate CDR3 protein sequences are folded into a single record with the most common DNA and genes. Here the V and J calls rest on TCRdb's processing, not on the authors' analysis. The sample table contains about 640,000 distinct CDR3 sequences; only one count was recorded for roughly 21% of them. The ten largest make up roughly 0.9% of the sample.

The sample comprised naive CD8+ T cells from blood, with Jurkat cell RNA spiked in. The label giving this sample's cell subset or site can be read as: FACS-sorted CD8+CD4-CCR7+CD45RA+ naive T cells. The clonotype was recovered from a human donor in good health. Some libraries in this study had Jurkat cell RNA spiked in. The chain uses TRBV10-3 and TRBJ1-6; TRBD1 matches 7 bases in the middle. The DNA reads as follows: TGTGCCATCAGTGAGCCAGGAGACAGGGCTTATTCACCCCTCCACTTT. The encoded protein is CAISEPGDRAYSPLHF.